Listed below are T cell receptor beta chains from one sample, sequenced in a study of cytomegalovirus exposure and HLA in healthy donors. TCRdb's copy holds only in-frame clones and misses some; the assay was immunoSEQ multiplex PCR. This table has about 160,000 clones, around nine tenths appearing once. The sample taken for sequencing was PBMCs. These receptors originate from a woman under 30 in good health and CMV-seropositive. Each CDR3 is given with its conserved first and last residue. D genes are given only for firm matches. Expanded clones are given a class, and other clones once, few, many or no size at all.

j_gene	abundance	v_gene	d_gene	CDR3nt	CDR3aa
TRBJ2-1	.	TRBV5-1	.	TGCGCCAGCACGAAAGGGGCGAATGAGCAGTTCTTC	CASTKGANEQFF
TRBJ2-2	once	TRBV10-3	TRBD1	TGTGCCATCAGCGGACAGGGCGGCACCGGGGAGCTGTTTTTT	CAISGQGGTGELFF
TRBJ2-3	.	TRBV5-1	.	TGCGCCAGCAGCTTGGTACCGACAGCAGATACGCAGTATTTT	CASSLVPTADTQYF
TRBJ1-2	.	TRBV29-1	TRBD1	TGCAGCGTTGAGTCCGGGACAGGGGGGTATGGCTACACCTTC	CSVESGTGGYGYTF
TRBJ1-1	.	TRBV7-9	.	TGTGCCAGCAGCTGGCCCAGGGGGAACACTGAAGCTTTCTTT	CASSWPRGNTEAFF
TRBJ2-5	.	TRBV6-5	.	TGTGCCAGCAGTTACTCCGGGGAGACCCAGTACTTC	CASSYSGETQYF
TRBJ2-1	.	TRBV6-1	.	TGTGCCAGCAGTGTTCGGGGGGCGGGTTACAATGAGCAGTTCTTC	CASSVRGAGYNEQFF
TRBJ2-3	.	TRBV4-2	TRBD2	TGTGCCAGCAGCCAAGGTCAAGCGGGAGTACGAGATACGCAGTATTTT	CASSQGQAGVRDTQYF
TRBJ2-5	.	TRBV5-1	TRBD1	TGCGCCAGCAGCGAACAGGGGGCTAAGACCCAGTACTTC	CASSEQGAKTQYF
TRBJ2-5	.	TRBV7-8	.	TGTGCCAGCAGCCCCCTGGGGGGGCCAGAGACCCAGTACTTC	CASSPLGGPETQYF
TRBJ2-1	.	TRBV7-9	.	TGTGCCAGCAGCTTCTATTACAATGAGCAGTTCTTC	CASSFYYNEQFF
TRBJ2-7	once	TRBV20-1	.	TGCAGTGCTAGATCGGAGAGCGAGCAGTACTTC	CSARSESEQYF
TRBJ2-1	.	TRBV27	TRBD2	TGTGCCAGCAGTTTAACTAGCGGGAGATGGGGGGAGTTCTTC	CASSLTSGRWGEFF
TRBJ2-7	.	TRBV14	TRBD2	TGTGCCAGCAGCCAAGGACTAGCGGACACGTACGAGCAGTACTTC	CASSQGLADTYEQYF
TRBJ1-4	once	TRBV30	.	TGTGCCTGGAGTTTTTCCGAGGCAACTAATGAAAAACTGTTTTTT	CAWSFSEATNEKLFF
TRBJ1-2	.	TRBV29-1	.	TGCAGCGTTGAAAGTCGTCCAGGAAAAAACTATGGCTACACCTTC	CSVESRPGKNYGYTF
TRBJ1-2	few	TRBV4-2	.	TGTGCCGAGGCAGGGAGCAGGGGCTATGGCTACACCTTC	CAEAGSRGYGYTF
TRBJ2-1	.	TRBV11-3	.	TGTGCCAGCAGCTGGCAGGGGAGCAATGAGCAGTTCTTC	CASSWQGSNEQFF
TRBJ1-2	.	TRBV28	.	TGTGCCAGCAGTAAGACGGGTTATGGCTACACCTTC	CASSKTGYGYTF
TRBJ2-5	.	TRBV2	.	TGTGCCAGCAGTGGCTCAGGGAAAGAGACCCAGTACTTC	CASSGSGKETQYF
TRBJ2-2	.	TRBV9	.	TGTGCCAGCAGCGTAAGACAGGGAGGAGCGGGCACCGGGGAGCTGTTTTTT	CASSVRQGGAGTGELFF
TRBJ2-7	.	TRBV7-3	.	TGTGCCAGCAGCTTAACAGGGGACTCCTACGAGCAGTACTTC	CASSLTGDSYEQYF
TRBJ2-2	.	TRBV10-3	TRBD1	TGTGCCATCAGGGGACAGGTCACCGGGGAGCTGTTTTTT	CAIRGQVTGELFF
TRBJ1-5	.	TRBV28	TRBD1	TGTGCCAGCAGTTTAGAGACAGGGGAGCGACAGCCCCAGCATTTT	CASSLETGERQPQHF
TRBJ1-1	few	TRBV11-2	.	TGTGCCAGCAGCTTGACGGGCACTGAAGCTTTCTTT	CASSLTGTEAFF
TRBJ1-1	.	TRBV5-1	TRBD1	TGCGCCAGCAGCGAGGGACAGGTGAACACTGAAGCTTTCTTT	CASSEGQVNTEAFF
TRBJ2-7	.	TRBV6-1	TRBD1	TGTGCCAGCAGTGAAGTGGGACAGGGATCGATTCCCTACGAGCAGTACTTC	CASSEVGQGSIPYEQYF
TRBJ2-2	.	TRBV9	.	TGTGCCAGCAGCGTCTGGGGAGGCCGTGGCACCGGGGAGCTGTTTTTT	CASSVWGGRGTGELFF
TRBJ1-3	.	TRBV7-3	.	TGTGCCAGCTCCCCGGGCGGGCCGCTCTCTGGAAACACCATATATTTT	CASSPGGPLSGNTIYF
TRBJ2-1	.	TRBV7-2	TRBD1	TGTGCCAGCAGCTCTATGGCCAGGGGGCTCGGGAATGAGCAGTTCTTC	CASSSMARGLGNEQFF
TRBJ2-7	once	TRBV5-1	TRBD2	TGCGCCAGCAGCTCATCAGCGGGAGAAGGCGAGCAGTACTTC	CASSSSAGEGEQYF
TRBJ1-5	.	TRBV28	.	TGTGCCAGCAGTCCCGGAGGTAGCAATCAGCCCCAGCATTTT	CASSPGGSNQPQHF
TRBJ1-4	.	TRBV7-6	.	TGTGCCAGCAGCCCGCGGGGGGAAAAACTGTTTTTT	CASSPRGEKLFF
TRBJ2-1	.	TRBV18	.	TGTGCCAGCTCCGGGGGACAGAACAATGAGCAGTTCTTC	CASSGGQNNEQFF
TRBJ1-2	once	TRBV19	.	TGTGCCAGTAGTTTGGGACAACAAGGCTCCTATGGCTACACCTTC	CASSLGQQGSYGYTF
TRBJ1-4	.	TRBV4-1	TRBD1	TGCGCCAGCAGCCAAGCCGGAGGGACAGGAAATGAAAAACTGTTTTTT	CASSQAGGTGNEKLFF
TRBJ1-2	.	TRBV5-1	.	TGCGCCAGCAGCTTGGGGAGCTTTGGCTATGGCTACACCTTC	CASSLGSFGYGYTF
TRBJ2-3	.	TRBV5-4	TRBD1	TGTGCCAGCAGTTTACAGGGGGCGACAGATACGCAGTATTTT	CASSLQGATDTQYF
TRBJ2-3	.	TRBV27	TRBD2	TGTGCCAGCACAGGGACTAACACAGATACGCAGTATTTT	CASTGTNTDTQYF
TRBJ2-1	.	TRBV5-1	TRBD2	TGCGCCAGCAGCTATCCCGGGACTAGCGTAAATGAGCAGTTCTTC	CASSYPGTSVNEQFF
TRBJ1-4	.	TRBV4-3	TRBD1	TGCGCCAGCAGCCCGGGACAGGGGGCGGGGGAAAAACTGTTTTTT	CASSPGQGAGEKLFF
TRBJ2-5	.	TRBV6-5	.	TGTGCCAGCACAACGCAGGGGCAAGAGACCCAGTACTTC	CASTTQGQETQYF
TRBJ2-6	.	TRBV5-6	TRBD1	TGTGCCAGCAGCCCCGGGACAGCTGGTGGGGCCAACGTCCTGACTTTC	CASSPGTAGGANVLTF
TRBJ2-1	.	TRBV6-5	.	TGTGCCAGCAGTTACTCGGGCAGCTCATCCTACAATGAGCAGTTCTTC	CASSYSGSSSYNEQFF
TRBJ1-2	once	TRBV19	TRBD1	TGTGCCAGTAGTGCCAGGGGACAGGGGAACTATGGCTACACCTTC	CASSARGQGNYGYTF
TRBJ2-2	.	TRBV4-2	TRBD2	TGTGCCAGCAGCCAAGAACTAGCGGGAGGGAGCGGGGAGCTGTTTTTT	CASSQELAGGSGELFF
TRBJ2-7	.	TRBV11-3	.	TGTGCCAGCAGCTTAGTCACCTACGAGCAGTACTTC	CASSLVTYEQYF
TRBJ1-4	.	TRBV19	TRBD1	TGTGCCAGTAGTCGACCGGGACAGGGGTATGAAAAACTGTTTTTT	CASSRPGQGYEKLFF
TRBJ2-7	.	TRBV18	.	TGTGCCAGCTCACCACCTGCGGTAGGCTACGAGCAGTACTTC	CASSPPAVGYEQYF
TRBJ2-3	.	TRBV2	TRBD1	TGTGCCAGCAGTGCTCTAAACAGGGGAACCACAGATACGCAGTATTTT	CASSALNRGTTDTQYF
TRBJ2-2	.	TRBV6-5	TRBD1	TGTGCCAGCAGTTCTACCGGGACAGGGAACCGGGAGCTGTTTTTT	CASSSTGTGNRELFF
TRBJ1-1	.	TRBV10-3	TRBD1	TGTGCCATCAAGGGGACAGCGGACACTGAAGCTTTCTTT	CAIKGTADTEAFF
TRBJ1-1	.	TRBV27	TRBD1	TGTGCCAGCAGAACTAAGACAGGGGCGGCTTTCTTT	CASRTKTGAAFF
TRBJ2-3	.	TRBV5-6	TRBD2	TGTGCCAGCAGCTTGGCTCTAGCGGGACCAACAGATACGCAGTATTTT	CASSLALAGPTDTQYF
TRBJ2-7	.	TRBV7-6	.	TGTGCCAGCAGCTTAGATCCGGGACAACCCTACGAGCAGTACTTC	CASSLDPGQPYEQYF
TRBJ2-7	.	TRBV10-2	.	TGCGCCAGTCAACTCGGGACACACTCCTACGAGCAGTACTTC	CASQLGTHSYEQYF
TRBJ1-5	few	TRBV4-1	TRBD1	TGCGCCAGCAGCCGAATGTTTGACAGGGCCGAGGGCCAGCCCCAGCATTTT	CASSRMFDRAEGQPQHF
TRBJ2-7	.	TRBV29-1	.	TGCAGCGTTGGCGGGGGCGGGAGCTACGAGCAGTACTTC	CSVGGGGSYEQYF
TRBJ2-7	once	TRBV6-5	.	TGTGCAGTTAGGGCGGGACTCTACGAGCAGTACTTC	CAVRAGLYEQYF